This T cell receptor (beta chain) derives from a study of T cell responses to AZD1222 COVID-19 vaccine. Background on the study: Pooling was applied to second doses at about 4 or about 12 weeks.

This clone was detected only once. What it binds is not known. Generated by immunoSEQ multiplex PCR, the TCRdb table keeps only in-frame clones and is missing some. The sample carries about 180,000 clones, 88% recorded once. Study findings and constraints: Spike-specific TCR repertoires showed rising breadth and depth after two AZD1222 doses.

Sequencing used peripheral blood, obtained on day 0 of AZD1222 vaccination. The receptor comes from an adult in good health.

The CDR3 DNA sequence: TGTGCCAGCAGTGCCCGGGACATACAAGAGACCCAGTACTTC. Protein product: CASSARDIQETQYF. This rearrangement joins TRBV2 to TRBJ2-5; a possible D gene is TRBD1 (6 bases). V was shortened by 4 bases and J by 2 bases, with 11 bases between the two germline ends. The germline V gene has CDR1 SNHLY and CDR2 FYNNEI. The CDR3 covers 14 residues.